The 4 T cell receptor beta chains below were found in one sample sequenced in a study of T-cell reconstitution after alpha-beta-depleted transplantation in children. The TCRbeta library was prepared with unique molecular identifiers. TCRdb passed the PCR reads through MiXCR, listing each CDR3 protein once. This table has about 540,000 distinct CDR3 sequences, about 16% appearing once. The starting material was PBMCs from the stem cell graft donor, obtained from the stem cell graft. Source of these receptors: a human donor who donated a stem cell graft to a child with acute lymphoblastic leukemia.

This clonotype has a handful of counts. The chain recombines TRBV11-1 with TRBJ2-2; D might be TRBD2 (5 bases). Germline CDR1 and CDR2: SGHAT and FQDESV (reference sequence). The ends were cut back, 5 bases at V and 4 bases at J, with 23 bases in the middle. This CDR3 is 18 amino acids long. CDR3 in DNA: TGTGCCAGCAGCGTAACCCCGGACGGACTGCTAATCACCGGGGAGCTGTTTTTT. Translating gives CASSVTPDGLLITGELFF.

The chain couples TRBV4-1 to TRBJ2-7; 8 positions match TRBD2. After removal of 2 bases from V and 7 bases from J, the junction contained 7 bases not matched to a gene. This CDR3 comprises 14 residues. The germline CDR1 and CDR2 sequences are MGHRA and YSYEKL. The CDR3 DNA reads TGCGCCAGCAGCCAACCTGGCGGGAGGCGGGAGCAGTACTTC. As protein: CASSQPGGRREQYF.

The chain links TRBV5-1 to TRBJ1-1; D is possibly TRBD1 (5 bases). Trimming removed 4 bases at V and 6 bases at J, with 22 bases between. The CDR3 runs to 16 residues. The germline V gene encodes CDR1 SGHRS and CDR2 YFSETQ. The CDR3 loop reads CASSPRGGIRGAEAFF. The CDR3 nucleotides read TGCGCCAGCAGCCCCCGGGGAGGGATTCGAGGGGCTGAAGCTTTCTTT.

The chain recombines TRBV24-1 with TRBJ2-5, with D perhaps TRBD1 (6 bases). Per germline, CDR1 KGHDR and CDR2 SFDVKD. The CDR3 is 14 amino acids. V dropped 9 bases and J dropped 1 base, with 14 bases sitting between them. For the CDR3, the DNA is TGTGCCACCTCGTCAGGACAGACCCAAGAGACCCAGTACTTC. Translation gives CATSSGQTQETQYF.